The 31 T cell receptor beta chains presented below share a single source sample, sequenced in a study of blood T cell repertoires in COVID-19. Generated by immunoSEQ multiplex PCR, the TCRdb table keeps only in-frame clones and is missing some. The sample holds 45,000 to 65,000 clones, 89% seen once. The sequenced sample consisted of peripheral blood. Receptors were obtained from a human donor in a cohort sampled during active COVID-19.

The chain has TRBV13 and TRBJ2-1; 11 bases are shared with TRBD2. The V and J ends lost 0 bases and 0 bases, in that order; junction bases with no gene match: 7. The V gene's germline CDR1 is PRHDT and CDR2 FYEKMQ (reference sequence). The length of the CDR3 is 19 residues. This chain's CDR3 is CASSLGTSGVLSSYNEQFF. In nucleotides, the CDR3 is TGTGCCAGCAGCTTAGGGACTAGCGGGGTATTAAGCTCCTACAATGAGCAGTTCTTC. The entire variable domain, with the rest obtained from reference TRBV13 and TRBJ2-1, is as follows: AAGVIQSPRHLIKEKRETATLKCYPIPRHDTVYWYQQGPGQDPQFLISFYEKMQSDKGSIPDRFSAQQFSDYHSELNMSSLELGDSALYFCASSLGTSGVLSSYNEQFFGPGTRLTVL.

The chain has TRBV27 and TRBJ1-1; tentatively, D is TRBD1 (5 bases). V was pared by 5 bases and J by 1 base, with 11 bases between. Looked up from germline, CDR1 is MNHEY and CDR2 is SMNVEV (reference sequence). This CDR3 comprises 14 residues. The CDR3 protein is CASSPSTANTEAFF. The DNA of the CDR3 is TGTGCCAGCAGTCCTTCGACAGCGAACACTGAAGCTTTCTTT.

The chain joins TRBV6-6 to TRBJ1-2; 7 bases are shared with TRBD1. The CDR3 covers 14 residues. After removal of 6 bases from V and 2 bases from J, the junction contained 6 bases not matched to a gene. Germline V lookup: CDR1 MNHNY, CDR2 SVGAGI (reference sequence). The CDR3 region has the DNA TGTGCCAGCAGCCCGGACAGGCTCAACTATGGCTACACCTTC. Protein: CASSPDRLNYGYTF.

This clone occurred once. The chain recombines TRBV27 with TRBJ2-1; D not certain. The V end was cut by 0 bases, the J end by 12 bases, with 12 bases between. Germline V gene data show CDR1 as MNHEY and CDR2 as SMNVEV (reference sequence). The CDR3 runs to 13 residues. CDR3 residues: CASSLSKIRRQFF. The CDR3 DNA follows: TGTGCCAGCAGTTTATCGAAGATACGGAGGCAGTTCTTC.

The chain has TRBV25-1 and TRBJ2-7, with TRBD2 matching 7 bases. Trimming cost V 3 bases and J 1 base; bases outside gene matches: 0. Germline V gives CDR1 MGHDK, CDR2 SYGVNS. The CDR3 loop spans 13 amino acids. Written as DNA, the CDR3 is TGTGCCAGCAGTGAGGGGGGGTCCTACGAGCAGTACTTC. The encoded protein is CASSEGGSYEQYF.

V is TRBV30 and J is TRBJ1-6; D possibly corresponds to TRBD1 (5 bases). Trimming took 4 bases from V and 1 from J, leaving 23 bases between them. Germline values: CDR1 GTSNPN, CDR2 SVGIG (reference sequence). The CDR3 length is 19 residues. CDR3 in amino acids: CAWIAGLGFGGSYNSPLHF. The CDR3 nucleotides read TGTGCCTGGATTGCCGGTCTCGGCTTCGGGGGTTCCTATAATTCACCCCTCCACTTT.

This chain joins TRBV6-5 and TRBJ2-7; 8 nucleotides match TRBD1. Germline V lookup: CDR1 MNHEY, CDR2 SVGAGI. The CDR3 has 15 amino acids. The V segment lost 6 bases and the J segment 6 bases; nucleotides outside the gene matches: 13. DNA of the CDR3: TGTGCCAGCAGCCAAGTAACAGGGGGTTTCTCCGAGCAGTACTTC. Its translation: CASSQVTGGFSEQYF.

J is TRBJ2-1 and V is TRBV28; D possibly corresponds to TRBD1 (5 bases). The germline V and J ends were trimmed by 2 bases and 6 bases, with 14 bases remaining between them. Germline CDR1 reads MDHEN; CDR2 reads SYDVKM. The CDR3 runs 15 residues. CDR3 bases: TGTGCCAGCAGTTTAGGCCCCGTGGGGCTCAATGAGCAGTTCTTC. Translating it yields CASSLGPVGLNEQFF.

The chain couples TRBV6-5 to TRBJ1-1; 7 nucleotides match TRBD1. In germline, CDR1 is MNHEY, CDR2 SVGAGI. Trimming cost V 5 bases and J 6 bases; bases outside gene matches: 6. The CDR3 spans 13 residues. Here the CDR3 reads CASSKQGYAEAFF. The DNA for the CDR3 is TGTGCCAGCAGTAAACAGGGGTATGCTGAAGCTTTCTTT.

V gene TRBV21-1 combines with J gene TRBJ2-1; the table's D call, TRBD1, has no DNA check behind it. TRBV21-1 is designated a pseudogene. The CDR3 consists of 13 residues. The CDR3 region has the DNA TGTGCCAGAGGTCAGGGCGCCTACAATGAGCAGTTCTTC. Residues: CARGQGAYNEQFF.

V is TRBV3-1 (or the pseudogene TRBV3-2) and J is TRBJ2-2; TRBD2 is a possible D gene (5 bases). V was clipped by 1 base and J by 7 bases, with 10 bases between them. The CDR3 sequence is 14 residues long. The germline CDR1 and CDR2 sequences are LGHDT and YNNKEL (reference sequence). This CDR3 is CASSQGWGVGELFF. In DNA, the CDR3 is TGTGCCAGCAGCCAAGGATGGGGAGTCGGGGAGCTGTTTTTT.

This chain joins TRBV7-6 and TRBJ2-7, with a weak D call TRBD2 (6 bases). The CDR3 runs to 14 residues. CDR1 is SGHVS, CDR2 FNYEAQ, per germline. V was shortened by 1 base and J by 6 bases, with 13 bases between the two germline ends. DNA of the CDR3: TGTGCCAGCAGCTTAGACGGAGGGATGGCCGAGCAGTACTTC. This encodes CASSLDGGMAEQYF.

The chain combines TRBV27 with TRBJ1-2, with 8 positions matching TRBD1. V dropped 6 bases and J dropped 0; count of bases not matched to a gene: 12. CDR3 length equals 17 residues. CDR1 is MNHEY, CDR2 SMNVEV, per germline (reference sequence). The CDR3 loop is CASRIGAWTGPNYGYTF. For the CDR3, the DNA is TGTGCCAGCAGGATAGGGGCGTGGACAGGGCCTAACTATGGCTACACCTTC.

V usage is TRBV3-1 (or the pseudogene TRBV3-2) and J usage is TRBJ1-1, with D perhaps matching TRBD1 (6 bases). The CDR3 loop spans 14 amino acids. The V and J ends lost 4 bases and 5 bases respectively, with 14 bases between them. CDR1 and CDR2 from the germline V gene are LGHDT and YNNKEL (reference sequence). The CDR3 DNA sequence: TGTGCCAGCAGCCCCATGACAGGAGGAACTGAAGCTTTCTTT. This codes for CASSPMTGGTEAFF.

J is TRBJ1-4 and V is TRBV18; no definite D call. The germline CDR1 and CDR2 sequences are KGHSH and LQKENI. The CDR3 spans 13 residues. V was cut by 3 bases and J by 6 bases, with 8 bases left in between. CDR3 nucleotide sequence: TGTGCCAGCTCACCGTATGAGGATGAAAAACTGTTTTTT. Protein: CASSPYEDEKLFF.

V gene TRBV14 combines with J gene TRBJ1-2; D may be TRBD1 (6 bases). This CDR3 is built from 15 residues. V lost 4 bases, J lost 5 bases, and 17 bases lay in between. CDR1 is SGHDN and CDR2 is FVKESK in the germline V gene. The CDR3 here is CASSPAPGHPYGYTF. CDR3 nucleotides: TGTGCCAGCAGCCCGGCTCCGGGACACCCATATGGCTACACCTTC.

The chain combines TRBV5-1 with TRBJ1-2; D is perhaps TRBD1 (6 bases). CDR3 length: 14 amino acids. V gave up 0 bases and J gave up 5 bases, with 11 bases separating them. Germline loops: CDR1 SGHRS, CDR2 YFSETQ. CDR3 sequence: CASSLDRATYGYTF. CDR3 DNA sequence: TGCGCCAGCAGCTTGGACAGGGCTACATATGGCTACACCTTC.

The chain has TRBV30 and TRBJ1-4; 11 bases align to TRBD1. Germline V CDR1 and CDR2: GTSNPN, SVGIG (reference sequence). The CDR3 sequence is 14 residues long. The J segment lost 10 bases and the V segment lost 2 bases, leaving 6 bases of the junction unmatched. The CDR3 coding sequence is TGTGCCTGGAGTTTCCGGGACAGGGGGGCAAAACTGTTTTTT. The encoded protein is CAWSFRDRGAKLFF.

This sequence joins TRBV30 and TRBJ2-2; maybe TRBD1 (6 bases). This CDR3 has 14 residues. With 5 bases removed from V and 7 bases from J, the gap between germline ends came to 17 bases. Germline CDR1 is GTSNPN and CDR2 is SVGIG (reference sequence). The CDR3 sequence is CAWQTGSFRGELFF. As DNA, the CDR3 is TGTGCCTGGCAAACAGGGTCTTTTCGCGGGGAGCTGTTTTTT.

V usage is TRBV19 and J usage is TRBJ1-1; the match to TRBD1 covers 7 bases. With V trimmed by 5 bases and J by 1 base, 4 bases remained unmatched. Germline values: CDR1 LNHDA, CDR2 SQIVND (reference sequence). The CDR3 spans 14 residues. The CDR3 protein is CASSLRTGNTEAFF. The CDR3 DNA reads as TGTGCCAGTAGTCTCAGGACAGGGAACACTGAAGCTTTCTTT. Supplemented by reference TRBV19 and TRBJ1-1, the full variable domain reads DGGITQSPKYLFRKEGQNVTLSCEQNLNHDAMYWYRQDPGQGLRLIYYSQIVNDFQKGDIAEGYSVSREKKESFPLTVTSAQKNPTAFYLCASSLRTGNTEAFFGQGTRLTVV.

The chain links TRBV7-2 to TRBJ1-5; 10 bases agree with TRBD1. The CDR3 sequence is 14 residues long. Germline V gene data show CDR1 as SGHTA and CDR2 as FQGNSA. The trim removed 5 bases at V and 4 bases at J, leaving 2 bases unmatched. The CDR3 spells CASSPDRGNQPQHF. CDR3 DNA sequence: TGTGCCAGCAGCCCGGACAGGGGGAATCAGCCCCAGCATTTT.

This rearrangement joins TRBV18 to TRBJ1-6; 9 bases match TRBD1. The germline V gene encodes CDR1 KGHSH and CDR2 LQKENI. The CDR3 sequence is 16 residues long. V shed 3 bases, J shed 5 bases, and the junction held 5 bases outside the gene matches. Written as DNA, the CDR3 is TGTGCCAGCTCACCCTGGGACAGGGTAAATAATTCACCCCTCCACTTT. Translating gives CASSPWDRVNNSPLHF.

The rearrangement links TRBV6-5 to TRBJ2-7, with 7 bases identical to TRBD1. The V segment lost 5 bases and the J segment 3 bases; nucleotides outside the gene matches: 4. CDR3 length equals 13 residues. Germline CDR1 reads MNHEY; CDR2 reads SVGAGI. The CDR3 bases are TGTGCCAGCAGTAACCCAGGGGGCTACGAGCAGTACTTC. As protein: CASSNPGGYEQYF.

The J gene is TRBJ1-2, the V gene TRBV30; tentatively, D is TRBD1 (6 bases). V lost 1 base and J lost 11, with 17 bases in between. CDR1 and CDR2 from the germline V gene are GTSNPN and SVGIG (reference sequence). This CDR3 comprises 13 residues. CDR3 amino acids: CAWSGQAGERYTF. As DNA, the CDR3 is TGTGCCTGGAGTGGACAGGCGGGGGAGAGGTACACCTTC. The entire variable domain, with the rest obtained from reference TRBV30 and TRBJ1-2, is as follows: SQTIHQWPATLVQPVGSPLSLECTVEGTSNPNLYWYRQAAGRGLQLLFYSVGIGQISSEVPQNLSASRPQDRQFILSSKKLLLSDSGFYLCAWSGQAGERYTFGSGTRLTVV.

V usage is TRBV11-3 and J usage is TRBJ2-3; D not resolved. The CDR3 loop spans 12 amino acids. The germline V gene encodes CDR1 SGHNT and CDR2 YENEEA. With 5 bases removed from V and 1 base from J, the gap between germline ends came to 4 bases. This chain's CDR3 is CASSGRTDTQYF. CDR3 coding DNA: TGTGCCAGCAGCGGGCGCACAGATACGCAGTATTTT.

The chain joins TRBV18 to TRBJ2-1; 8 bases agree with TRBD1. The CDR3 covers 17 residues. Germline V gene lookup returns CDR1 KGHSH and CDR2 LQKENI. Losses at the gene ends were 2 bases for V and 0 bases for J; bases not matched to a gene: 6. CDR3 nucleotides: TGTGCCAGCTCACCATGGACAGGGCAGAGCTCCTACAATGAGCAGTTCTTC. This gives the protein CASSPWTGQSSYNEQFF.

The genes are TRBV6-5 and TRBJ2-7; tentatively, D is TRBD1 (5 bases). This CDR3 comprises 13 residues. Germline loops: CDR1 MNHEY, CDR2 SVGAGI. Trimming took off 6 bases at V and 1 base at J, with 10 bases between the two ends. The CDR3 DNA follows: TGTGCCAGCAGACGTAGACAGTCCTACGAGCAGTACTTC. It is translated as CASRRRQSYEQYF.

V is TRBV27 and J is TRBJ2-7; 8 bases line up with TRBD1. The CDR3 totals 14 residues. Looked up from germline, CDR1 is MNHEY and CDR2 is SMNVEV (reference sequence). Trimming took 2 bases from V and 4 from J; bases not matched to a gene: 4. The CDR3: CASSLEGQGYEQYF. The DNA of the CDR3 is TGTGCCAGCAGTTTAGAAGGACAGGGATACGAGCAGTACTTC.

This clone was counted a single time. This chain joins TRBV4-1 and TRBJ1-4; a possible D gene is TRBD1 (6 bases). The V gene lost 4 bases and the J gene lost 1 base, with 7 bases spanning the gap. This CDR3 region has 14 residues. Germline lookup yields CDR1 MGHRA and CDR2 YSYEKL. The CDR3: CASSLDRTNEKLFF. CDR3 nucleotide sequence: TGCGCCAGCAGCCTGGACAGAACTAATGAAAAACTGTTTTTT.

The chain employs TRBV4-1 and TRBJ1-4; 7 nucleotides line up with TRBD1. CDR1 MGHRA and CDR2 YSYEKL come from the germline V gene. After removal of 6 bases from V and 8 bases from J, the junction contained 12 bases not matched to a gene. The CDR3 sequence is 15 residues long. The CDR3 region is CASRPTGLGGEKLFF. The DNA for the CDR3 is TGCGCCAGCAGGCCGACAGGGTTGGGTGGGGAAAAACTGTTTTTT.

As DNA, the CDR3 is TGTGCCAGCAGCTCGACAGGGACCCAAGAGACCCAGTACTTC. It specifies CASSSTGTQETQYF. V gene TRBV7-8 combines with J gene TRBJ2-5; TRBD1 aligns across 7 bases. From germline, CDR1 is SGHVS and CDR2 FQNEAQ. The CDR3 consists of 14 residues. With 4 bases clipped from V and 1 base from J, the junction kept 3 bases outside the gene matches.